These T cell receptor beta chains were read from a single sample in a study of blood T cell repertoires in COVID-19. The method was immunoSEQ multiplex PCR; TCRdb's version includes in-frame clones alone and lacks a portion of them. This table has some 230,000 clones, 85% to 90% appearing once. Sequenced: PBMCs or T cells enriched from blood (not recorded which). These receptors all come from a woman aged 18-30 years in a cohort exposed to, infected with or recovered from COVID-19 (not recorded which). CDR3s include the opening cysteine and the closing phenylalanine or tryptophan. The D gene is left open where the match is weak. Some rows mark clone size as missing; the rest say once, few, many or name a class of expanded clone.

TRBV3-1/TRBV3-2	TRBJ1-6	NA	NA	CASSQDRRTLHF	TGTGCCAGCAGCCAAGATAGGAGGACCCTCCACTTT
TRBV28	TRBJ1-5	NA	once	CASSFIGGNQPQHF	TGTGCCAGCAGTTTCATCGGGGGCAATCAGCCCCAGCATTTT
TRBV7-3	TRBJ2-2	NA	NA	CASSLSGGGELFF	TGTGCCAGCAGCTTATCCGGCGGCGGGGAGCTGTTTTTT
TRBV25-1	TRBJ2-2	TRBD1	NA	CASSGVPGQGGTGELFF	TGTGCCAGCAGTGGGGTACCGGGACAGGGTGGCACCGGGGAGCTGTTTTTT
TRBV7-6	TRBJ2-5	NA	NA	CASSLNRVLKETQYF	TGTGCCAGCAGCTTGAACAGGGTCCTAAAAGAGACCCAGTACTTC
TRBV5-1	TRBJ2-1	NA	NA	CASSLELPTSGNEQFF	TGCGCCAGCAGCTTGGAGTTACCAACAAGTGGCAATGAGCAGTTCTTC
TRBV24-1	TRBJ2-1	TRBD2	NA	CATSDAGGGGEQFF	TGTGCCACCAGTGATGCGGGGGGTGGGGGTGAGCAGTTCTTC
TRBV13	TRBJ2-1	NA	NA	CASSLVLGHSYNEQFF	TGTGCCAGCAGCTTAGTGCTGGGGCACTCCTACAATGAGCAGTTCTTC
TRBV28	TRBJ2-1	NA	NA	CASSFDEQFF	TGTGCCAGCAGTTTCGATGAGCAGTTCTTC
TRBV5-8	TRBJ1-4	TRBD1	NA	CASSSGQATNEKLFF	TGTGCCAGCAGCTCTGGACAGGCAACTAATGAAAAACTGTTTTTT
TRBV4-1	TRBJ2-2	NA	NA	CASSQGRLVATGELFF	TGCGCCAGCAGCCAGGGGAGACTAGTCGCGACCGGGGAGCTGTTTTTT
TRBV7-9	TRBJ1-1	NA	NA	CASSVLDSLNTEAFF	TGTGCCAGCAGCGTGCTCGACAGTTTGAACACTGAAGCTTTCTTT
TRBV5-1	TRBJ1-4	TRBD1	once	CASSFGGTGNEKLFF	TGCGCCAGCAGCTTTGGCGGGACAGGGAATGAAAAACTGTTTTTT
TRBV5-1	TRBJ1-6	TRBD1	NA	CASSLPGTEMGDSPLHF	TGCGCCAGCAGCTTGCCTGGGACAGAGATGGGAGATTCGCCCCTCCACTTT
TRBV7-9	TRBJ2-2	TRBD2	NA	CASSPRLATNTGELFF	TGTGCCAGCAGCCCCCGACTAGCGACGAACACCGGGGAGCTGTTTTTT
TRBV11-1	TRBJ2-1	NA	NA	CASSSGTNEQFF	TGTGCCAGCAGCTCGGGGACTAATGAGCAGTTCTTC
TRBV3-1/TRBV3-2	TRBJ2-7	TRBD1	NA	CASTVRGREGYEQYF	TGTGCCAGCACCGTAAGGGGGCGTGAAGGGTACGAGCAGTACTTC
TRBV7-9	TRBJ2-5	NA	NA	CASSSQETQYF	TGTGCCAGCAGCTCTCAAGAGACCCAGTACTTC
TRBV6-5	TRBJ1-6	NA	NA	CASTLGQNSPLHF	TGTGCCAGCACCTTAGGACAGAATTCACCCCTCCACTTT
TRBV28	TRBJ2-7	TRBD2	once	CASSFLPGGETYEQYF	TGTGCCAGCAGTTTCCTTCCCGGGGGGGAAACCTACGAGCAGTACTTC
TRBV7-8	TRBJ1-2	TRBD1	NA	CASSPTGINYGYTF	TGTGCCAGCAGCCCGACAGGGATTAACTATGGCTACACCTTC
TRBV7-2	TRBJ2-1	NA	NA	CASSFTSRGEQFF	TGTGCCAGCAGCTTTACGTCACGCGGGGAGCAGTTCTTC
TRBV7-2	TRBJ1-2	NA	few	CASNSHRGGLGGYTF	TGTGCCAGCAACTCACATCGTGGGGGCCTAGGAGGCTACACCTTC
TRBV6-1	TRBJ1-6	NA	NA	CASSESGQIQVPLHF	TGTGCCAGCAGTGAAAGTGGACAGATCCAGGTACCCCTCCACTTT
TRBV9	TRBJ2-7	NA	few	CASSVEERRGPYEQYF	TGTGCCAGCAGCGTAGAGGAAAGGCGGGGTCCCTACGAGCAGTACTTC
TRBV5-4	TRBJ2-1	TRBD2	NA	CASRDTSGRYAEQFF	TGTGCCAGCAGAGATACTAGCGGGAGGTACGCTGAGCAGTTCTTC
TRBV28	TRBJ1-6	NA	NA	CASSLAHGGANSPLHF	TGTGCCAGCAGTTTAGCACATGGGGGGGCGAATTCACCCCTCCACTTT
TRBV19	TRBJ1-2	NA	NA	CASSMQGGMDGYTF	TGTGCCAGTAGTATGCAGGGCGGGATGGATGGCTACACCTTC
TRBV19	TRBJ2-3	NA	NA	CASTPADTDTQYF	TGTGCCAGTACCCCGGCGGATACAGATACGCAGTATTTT
TRBV11-2	TRBJ1-1	TRBD1	NA	CASSLGTGGPEAFF	TGTGCCAGCAGCTTGGGGACAGGGGGCCCTGAAGCTTTCTTT
TRBV7-3	TRBJ1-1	TRBD1	NA	CASTTGVPGGEAFF	TGTGCCAGCACCACAGGGGTCCCGGGTGGTGAAGCTTTCTTT
TRBV7-3	TRBJ2-3	TRBD2	NA	CASSLAGVGTDTQYF	TGTGCCAGCAGCTTAGCGGGAGTAGGCACAGATACGCAGTATTTT
TRBV29-1	TRBJ2-1	NA	NA	CSVVHSGSYNEQFF	TGCAGCGTTGTCCACTCTGGCTCCTACAATGAGCAGTTCTTC
TRBV6-5	TRBJ2-5	NA	once	CASSRLGETQYF	TGTGCCAGCAGCCGCCTAGGAGAGACCCAGTACTTC
TRBV27	TRBJ2-6	NA	NA	CASSETGRRTGANVLTF	TGTGCCAGCAGCGAGACAGGGAGGAGGACTGGGGCCAACGTCCTGACTTTC
TRBV3-1/TRBV3-2	TRBJ1-3	TRBD1	NA	CASSVGTGAGNTIYF	TGTGCCAGCAGTGTAGGGACAGGGGCTGGAAACACCATATATTTT
TRBV5-4	TRBJ2-7	TRBD1	NA	CASSPPGQGLGEQYF	TGTGCCAGCAGCCCGCCGGGACAGGGTCTGGGAGAGCAGTACTTC
TRBV6-5	TRBJ2-7	TRBD1	NA	CASSSVRTGFYEQYF	TGTGCCAGCAGTTCCGTCCGGACAGGGTTCTACGAGCAGTACTTC
TRBV7-3	TRBJ1-1	NA	once	CASSEAGERTEAFF	TGTGCCAGCTCGGAGGCGGGGGAAAGGACTGAAGCTTTCTTT
TRBV5-1	TRBJ1-1	NA	once	CASSLEGGNFEAFF	TGCGCCAGCAGCTTGGAGGGGGGGAACTTTGAAGCTTTCTTT
TRBV24-1	TRBJ2-2	TRBD1	few	CATSGRFRGPATGELFF	TGTGCCACCAGTGGGAGATTCAGGGGGCCTGCCACCGGGGAGCTGTTTTTT
TRBV3-1/TRBV3-2	TRBJ2-2	NA	NA	CASSQDLGGNTGELFF	TGTGCCAGCAGCCAAGATCTAGGGGGGAACACCGGGGAGCTGTTTTTT
TRBV4-1	TRBJ1-2	NA	many	CASSQETGRYGYTF	TGCGCCAGCAGCCAGGAGACGGGTCGCTATGGCTACACCTTC
TRBV7-9	TRBJ1-4	TRBD1	many	CASSLLDRGANEKLFF	TGTGCCAGCAGCTTATTGGACAGGGGAGCTAATGAAAAACTGTTTTTT
TRBV19	TRBJ1-4	NA	NA	CASSIDSTATNEKLFF	TGTGCCAGTAGTATAGATTCGACAGCAACTAATGAAAAACTGTTTTTT